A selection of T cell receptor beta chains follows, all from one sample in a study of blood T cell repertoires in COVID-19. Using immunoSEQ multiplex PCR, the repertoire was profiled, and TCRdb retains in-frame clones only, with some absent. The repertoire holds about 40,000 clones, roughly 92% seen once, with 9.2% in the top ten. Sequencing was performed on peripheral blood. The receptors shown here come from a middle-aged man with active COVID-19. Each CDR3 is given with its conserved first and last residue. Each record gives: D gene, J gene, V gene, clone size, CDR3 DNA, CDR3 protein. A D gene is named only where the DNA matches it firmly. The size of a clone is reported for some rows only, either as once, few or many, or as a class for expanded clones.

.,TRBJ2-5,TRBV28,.,TGTGCCAGCAGTCGCAGCCCTAGCGAGAAAGAGACCCAGTACTTC,CASSRSPSEKETQYF
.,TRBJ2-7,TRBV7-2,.,TGTGCCAGCAGAGCTCCGGGACTCTACGAGCAGTACTTC,CASRAPGLYEQYF
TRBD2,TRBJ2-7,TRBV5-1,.,TGCGCCAGCAGCTTGCAGACTAGCGGGAGTCTATACGAGCAGTACTTC,CASSLQTSGSLYEQYF
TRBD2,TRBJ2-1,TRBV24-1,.,TGTGCCACCAGTGATTCTTGGGGAGGGCCGCGGAATGAGCAGTTCTTC,CATSDSWGGPRNEQFF
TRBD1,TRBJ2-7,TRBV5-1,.,TGCGCCAGCAGCTTGGGAGGGGGCGTCGACGAGCAGTACTTC,CASSLGGGVDEQYF
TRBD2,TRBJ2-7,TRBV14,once,TGTGCCAGCAGCCAAGATAGGGAGGCTAGCGGGAGTTACGAGCAGTACTTC,CASSQDREASGSYEQYF
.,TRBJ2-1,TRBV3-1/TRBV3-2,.,TGTGCCAGCAGCCTCTACTTAAGCTCCTACAATGAGCAGTTCTTC,CASSLYLSSYNEQFF
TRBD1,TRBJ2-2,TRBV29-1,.,TGCAGCGTAATCCAGGGGGCTGCCGGGGAGCTGTTTTTT,CSVIQGAAGELFF
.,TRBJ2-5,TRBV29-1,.,TGCAGCGTTGTGCGGGGCGGAGGGCAAGAGACCCAGTACTTC,CSVVRGGGQETQYF
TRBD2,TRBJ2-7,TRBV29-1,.,TGCAGCGTTGGAACTAGCGGGAGAATGGCTGGGTACGAGCAGTACTTC,CSVGTSGRMAGYEQYF
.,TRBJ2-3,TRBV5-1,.,TGCGCCAGCAGCTTAATTAGCGGAGATACGCAGTATTTT,CASSLISGDTQYF
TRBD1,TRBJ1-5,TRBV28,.,TGTGCCAGCAGTTTAAAGGGACAGGTCTATAGCAATCAGCCCCAGCATTTT,CASSLKGQVYSNQPQHF
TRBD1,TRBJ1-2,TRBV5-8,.,TGTGCCAGCAGCAAACTTCCGGGACAGGGGGCCGGTGGCTACACCTTC,CASSKLPGQGAGGYTF
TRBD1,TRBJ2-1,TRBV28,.,TGTGCCAGCACCATTGGGGACAGGGAGATAGGTGAGCAGTTCTTC,CASTIGDREIGEQFF
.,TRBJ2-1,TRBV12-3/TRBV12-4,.,TGTGCCAGCAGCGACGGGTACAATGAGCAGTTCTTC,CASSDGYNEQFF
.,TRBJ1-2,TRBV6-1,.,TGTGCCAGCACCGAAGCCCCGGTTGCAGGGTCAGACTATGGCTACACCTTC,CASTEAPVAGSDYGYTF
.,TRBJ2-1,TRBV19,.,TGTGCCAGTAGTCCACGGAGCTACTCTAGCTTGGATGAGCAGTTCTTC,CASSPRSYSSLDEQFF
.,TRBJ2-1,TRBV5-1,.,TGCGCCAGCAGCCTCAGGGTGAATGAGCAGTTCTTC,CASSLRVNEQFF
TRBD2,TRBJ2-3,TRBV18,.,TGTGCCAGCTCACTAGCAGCGGGAGGGAACACAGATACGCAGTATTTT,CASSLAAGGNTDTQYF
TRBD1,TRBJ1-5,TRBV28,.,TGTGCCAGCAGTCTCTCAGGGGGAAGCAATCAGCCCCAGCATTTT,CASSLSGGSNQPQHF
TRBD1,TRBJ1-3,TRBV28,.,TGTGCCAGCAGTGACGACAGGGGCGGTGAAAACACCATATATTTT,CASSDDRGGENTIYF
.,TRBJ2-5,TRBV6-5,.,TGTGCCAGCAGTTCATCCAGGTGGCGAGAGACCCAGTACTTC,CASSSSRWRETQYF
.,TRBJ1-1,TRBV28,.,TGTGCCAGCAGTCGAGGTGGAGGGGCTCCGAACACTGAAGCTTTCTTT,CASSRGGGAPNTEAFF
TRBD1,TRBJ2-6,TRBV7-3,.,TGTGCCAGCAGACCGGGACAGGGTAGGCCTGGGGCCAACGTCCTGACTTTC,CASRPGQGRPGANVLTF
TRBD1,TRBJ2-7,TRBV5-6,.,TGTGCCAGCAGCTTGATATCTTCCATGGACAGGATCTACGAGCAGTACTTC,CASSLISSMDRIYEQYF
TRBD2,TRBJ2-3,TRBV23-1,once,TGCGCCAGCAGCCTAACTAGCGGGAGCGGAACAGATACGCAGTATTTT,CASSLTSGSGTDTQYF
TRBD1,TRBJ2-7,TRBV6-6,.,TGTGCCAGCAGTTACTCCGGACAGGCAGGCGAGCAGTACTTC,CASSYSGQAGEQYF
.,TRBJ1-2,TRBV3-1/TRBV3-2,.,TGTGCCAGCAGCCGAGGGCGAGGCTACACCTTC,CASSRGRGYTF
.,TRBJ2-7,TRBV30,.,TGTGCCTGGAGTGCGGGTTCCGCCTACGAGCAGTACTTC,CAWSAGSAYEQYF
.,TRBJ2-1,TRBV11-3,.,TGTGCCAGCAGCCCAGCGGGCCACAATGAGCAGTTCTTC,CASSPAGHNEQFF
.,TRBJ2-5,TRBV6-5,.,TGTGCCAGCAGCCCCTACAGGGTCCAAGAGACCCAGTACTTC,CASSPYRVQETQYF
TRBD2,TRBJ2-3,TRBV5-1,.,TGCGCCAGCAGCTGGACTAGCGGGACTTCAGATACGCAGTATTTT,CASSWTSGTSDTQYF
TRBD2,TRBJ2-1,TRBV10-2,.,TGCGCCAGCACACCTCCTAGCGGCTCCTACAATGAGCAGTTCTTC,CASTPPSGSYNEQFF
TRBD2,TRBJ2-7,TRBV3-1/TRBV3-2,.,TGTGCCAGTCTGGGAACTAGCGGGAGCGAGCAGTACTTC,CASLGTSGSEQYF
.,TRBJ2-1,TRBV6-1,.,TGTGCCAGCAGTGAAGACCCAGGGGTGAATGAGCAGTTCTTC,CASSEDPGVNEQFF
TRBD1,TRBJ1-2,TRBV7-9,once,TGTGCCAGCAGCTTCCGGACAGGGGGTGACCTCAATGGCTACACCTTC,CASSFRTGGDLNGYTF
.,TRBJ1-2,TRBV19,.,TGTGCCAGTAGTATGAGCGGGACGGACGGGTTTGGCTACACCTTC,CASSMSGTDGFGYTF
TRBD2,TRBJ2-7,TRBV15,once,TGTGCCACCAGCAGAGCTTTCCTTAGCGGGATTAGCTACGAGCAGTACTTC,CATSRAFLSGISYEQYF
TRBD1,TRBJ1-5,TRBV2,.,TGTGCCAGCAGAGCACAGGGGGCTAGCAATCAGCCCCAGCATTTT,CASRAQGASNQPQHF
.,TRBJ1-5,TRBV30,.,TGTGCCTGGAGTGCCTCCACCGGTGTCCTCTATAGCAATCAGCCCCAGCATTTT,CAWSASTGVLYSNQPQHF
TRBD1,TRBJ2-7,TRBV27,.,TGTGCCAGCAGTTTAAACAGGGGGTACGAGCAGTACTTC,CASSLNRGYEQYF
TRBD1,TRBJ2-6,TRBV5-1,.,TGCGCCAGCAGCTTGGAGGGTGACAGGGGGCTAGGTGGGGCCAACGTCCTGACTTTC,CASSLEGDRGLGGANVLTF
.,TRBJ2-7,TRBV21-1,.,TGTGCCAGCAGCAAAGACAGCCAGGGGGGAAGCTACGAGCAGTACTTC,CASSKDSQGGSYEQYF
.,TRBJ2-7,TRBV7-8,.,TGTGCCAGCCGACATCAGGGGTACGAGCAGTACTTC,CASRHQGYEQYF
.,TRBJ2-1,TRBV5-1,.,TGCGCCAGCAGCGCGGGACAGAACAATGAGCAGTTCTTC,CASSAGQNNEQFF
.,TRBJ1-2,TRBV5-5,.,TGTGCCAGCAGTCTGGAGGGAGGGGAAGTCTATGGCTACACCTTC,CASSLEGGEVYGYTF